This T cell receptor beta chain was recovered during a study of metastatic and nonmetastatic thyroid tumors (dated by TCRdb to the early 2020s). Regarding the complete study: For patients with malignant and with benign thyroid disease, the researchers compared repertoires between peripheral blood samples and tumor or nodule tissue samples. Overall study outcomes, separate from this receptor: TCR beta diversity was reported as significantly higher in malignant tumors than in benign nodules, in both blood and tumor samples.

No treatment had been received by any patient before thyroid surgery. The study retrospectively analysed patient clinical samples collected from 2012 to 2018 using T-cell receptor beta sequencing. Notes on this clone: The antigen it binds to is not known. No much larger clonotype is one base removed from it; base qualities were not supplied. The same CDR3 arises from other DNA sequences in this sample as well.

The method was PCR. TCRdb names Illumina HiSeq 4000 as the instrument used. High-throughput sequencing was used to profile the TCR beta-chain CDR3 region of every patient. The authors processed their data as follows. Drawing on CDR3 differences between clinicopathological groups, the researchers built a classifier meant to tell apart patients with distant-metastatic papillary thyroid cancer. The Shannon index was used to measure repertoire diversity, and the Morisita-Horn index was used to measure how similar tumor and blood repertoires were. The raw public reads went through TCRdb reprocessing: fastp at Q25, MiXCR clone calling, in-frame beta chains kept. None of the V and J calls come from the authors' own analysis; TCRdb made them. The sample profile shows fewer than 40,000 clones; under 40% of them were found once. The ten largest clonotypes hold roughly 22% of the sample. V loses 6 bases, J loses 4 bases, and the germline ends lie 13 bases apart. Inclusive of the bounding cysteine and phenylalanine, the CDR3 is 14 residues long. The read is trimmed to its CDR3 DNA, 42 bases read in frame from base 1. The germline V gene provides CDR1 SNHLY and CDR2 FYNNEI.

The chain is encoded by TRBV2 joined to TRBJ1-3; the D gene assignment is ambiguous. The origin of this receptor is a female donor with papillary thyroid cancer or a benign thyroid nodule (not recorded which). Some clones in this sample may be carry-over from other donors' samples. Sequencing was performed on tumor tissue. Here is the DNA: TGTGCCAGCAGCCCCATAGAGCAGGGAAACACCATATATTTT. It codes for CASSPIEQGNTIYF. The full variable domain, with segments outside the CDR3 supplied by the reference TRBV2 and TRBJ1-3 proteins, appears as EPEVTQTPSHQVTQMGQEVILRCVPISNHLYFYWYRQILGQKVEFLVSFYNNEISEKSEIFDDQFSVERPDGSNFTLKIRSTKLEDSAMYFCASSPIEQGNTIYFGEGSWLTVV.